This record looks at one T cell receptor beta chain sequence and its context. Its antigen remains unidentified. Base qualities are not at hand, and no much larger clone is one base apart. From a lookup of the germline V gene (reference sequence), CDR1 and CDR2 are LGHDT and YNNKEL. Trimming leaves V shorter by 2 bases and J shorter by 4 bases, with the junction holding 3 bases beyond the gene matches. From the cysteine up to the phenylalanine, the CDR3 has a length of 15 residues. Only CDR3 DNA remains: 45 bases, in frame from the first base. In Seattle, one collaborating source enrolled patients while the infection was active and tracked those patients longitudinally over the course of disease. Whole blood was collected in K2EDTA tubes by collaborating institutions according to the institutions' own protocols. For TCRbeta analysis, collaborator samples were shipped as frozen whole blood, as isolated PBMCs, or as DNA extracted from either sample type.

This sample is drawn from a study of blood T cell repertoires in COVID-19 (dated by TCRdb to 2020 to 2021). A note on the overall study: The collaborator samples originated in the United States, Italy and Spain and spanned the acute and convalescent phases of COVID-19. The prospective study material was composed of cDNA or gDNA derived from T cells, B-cell-depleted T cells, or PBMCs. Deeply sampled blood TCRbeta repertoires from subjects exposed to, actively infected with, or recovered from COVID-19 were included in the dataset. The repertoires were released in a freely available public database meant as a resource for research on the immune response to SARS-CoV-2. Samples were obtained from the ongoing ImmuneRACE study (first 160 participants) and from roughly 1,300 subjects provided by 6 global collaborators. A de-identified subject ID, COVID-19 status, age in years and sex were almost always included in the sample metadata. Where available, HLA class I and class II types were obtained from metadata supplied by the sample provider rather than from assay-based typing. The paper as a whole reports these results and caveats: The quantity of clinical and demographic metadata differed by source and by participant and was supplied without curation.

TCRbeta CDR3 regions were amplified from genomic DNA using the immunoSEQ Assay, a bias-controlled multiplex PCR. Per the authors' processing: Within the assay, amplification of reference gene primers was used to estimate how many nucleated cells each sample contained. Sequence reads were collapsed and filtered to measure the absolute abundance of every unique TCRbeta CDR3 rearrangement. For each sample, productive Simpson clonality was calculated as the square root of Simpson's diversity index across productive rearrangements. TCRdb stores this immuneACCESS table with in-frame sequences only. Part of the clones is absent; in the studies checked, under half of the shortfall reflects unresolved V genes, and no reason is known for the rest. V and J calls and clone size follow that table, whereas D and trimming were derived from the DNA. Here the sample has 350,000 to 450,000 clones; 89% occur a single time. The top ten hold 1.5% to 1.9% of the sample.

The source of this sequence is a woman in her thirties or forties with COVID-19, enrolled during active disease. Sequenced sample: peripheral blood. The sequence is built from TRBV3-1 (or the pseudogene TRBV3-2) and TRBJ2-5; 11 central nucleotides agree with TRBD2. The CDR3 has the sequence CASSQTSGRGETQYF. The sequence in DNA is TGTGCCAGCAGCCAAACTAGCGGGAGAGGAGAGACCCAGTACTTC.